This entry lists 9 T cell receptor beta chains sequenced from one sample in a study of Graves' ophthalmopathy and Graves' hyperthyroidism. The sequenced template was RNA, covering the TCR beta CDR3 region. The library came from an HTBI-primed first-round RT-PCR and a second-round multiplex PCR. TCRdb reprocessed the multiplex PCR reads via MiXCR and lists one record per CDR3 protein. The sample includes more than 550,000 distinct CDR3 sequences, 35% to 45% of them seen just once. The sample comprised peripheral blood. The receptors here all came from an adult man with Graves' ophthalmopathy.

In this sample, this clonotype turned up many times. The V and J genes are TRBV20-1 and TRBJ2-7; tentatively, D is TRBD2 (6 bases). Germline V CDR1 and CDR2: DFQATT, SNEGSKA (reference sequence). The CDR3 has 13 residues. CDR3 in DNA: TGCAGCGTAGGAGGGTGGGGATCGGGCGAGCAGTACTTC. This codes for CSVGGWGSGEQYF.

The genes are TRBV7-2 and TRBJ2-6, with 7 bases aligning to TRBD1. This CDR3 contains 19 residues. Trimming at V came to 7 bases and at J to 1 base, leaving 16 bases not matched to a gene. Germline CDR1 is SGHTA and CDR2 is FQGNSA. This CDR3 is CASTLKPGQPGSGANVLTF. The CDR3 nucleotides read TGTGCCAGCACCCTTAAGCCGGGACAGCCTGGTTCTGGGGCCAACGTCCTGACTTTC.

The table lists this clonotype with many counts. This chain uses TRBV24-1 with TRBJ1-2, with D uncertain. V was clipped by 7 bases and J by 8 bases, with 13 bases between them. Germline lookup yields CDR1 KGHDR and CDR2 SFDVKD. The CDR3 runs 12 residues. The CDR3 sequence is CATRGYSGGYTF. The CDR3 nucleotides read TGTGCCACCAGAGGTTATTCGGGAGGCTACACCTTC.

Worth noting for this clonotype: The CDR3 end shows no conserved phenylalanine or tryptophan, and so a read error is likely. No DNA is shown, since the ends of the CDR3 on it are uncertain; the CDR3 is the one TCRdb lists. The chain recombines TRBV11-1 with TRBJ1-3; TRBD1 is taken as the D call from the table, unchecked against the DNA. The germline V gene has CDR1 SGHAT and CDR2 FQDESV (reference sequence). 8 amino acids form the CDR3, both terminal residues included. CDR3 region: CASSRAVQ.

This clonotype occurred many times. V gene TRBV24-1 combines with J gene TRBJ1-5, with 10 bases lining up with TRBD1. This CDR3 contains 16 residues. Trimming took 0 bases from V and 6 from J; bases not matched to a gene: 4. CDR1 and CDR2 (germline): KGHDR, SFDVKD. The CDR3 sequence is CATSDLGTGESQPQHF. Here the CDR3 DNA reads TGTGCCACCAGTGATTTGGGGACAGGGGAAAGTCAGCCCCAGCATTTT.

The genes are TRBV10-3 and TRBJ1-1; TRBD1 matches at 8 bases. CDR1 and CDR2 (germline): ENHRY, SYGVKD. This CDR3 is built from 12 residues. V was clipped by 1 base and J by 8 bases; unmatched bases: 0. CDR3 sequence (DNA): TGTGCCATCAGTGAGTGGGACAGGGAAGCTTTCTTT. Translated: CAISEWDREAFF.

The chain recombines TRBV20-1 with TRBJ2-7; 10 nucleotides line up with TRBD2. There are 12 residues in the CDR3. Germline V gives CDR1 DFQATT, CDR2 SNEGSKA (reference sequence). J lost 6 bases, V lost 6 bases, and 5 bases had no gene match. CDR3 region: CSAPSGSGEQYF. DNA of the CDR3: TGCAGTGCCCCTAGCGGGAGCGGCGAGCAGTACTTC.

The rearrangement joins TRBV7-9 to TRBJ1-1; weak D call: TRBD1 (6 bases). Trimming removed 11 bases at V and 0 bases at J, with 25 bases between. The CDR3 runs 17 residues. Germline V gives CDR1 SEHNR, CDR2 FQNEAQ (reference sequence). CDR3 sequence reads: CAWSGWGQGPMNTEAFF. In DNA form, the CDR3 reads TGTGCCTGGAGTGGTTGGGGGCAGGGACCCATGAACACTGAAGCTTTCTTT. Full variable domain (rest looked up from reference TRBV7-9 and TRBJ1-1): DTGVSQNPRHKITKRGQNVTFRCDPISEHNRLYWYRQTLGQGPEFLTYFQNEAQLEKSRLLSDRFSAERPKGSFSTLEIQRTEQGDSAMYLCAWSGWGQGPMNTEAFFGQGTRLTVV.

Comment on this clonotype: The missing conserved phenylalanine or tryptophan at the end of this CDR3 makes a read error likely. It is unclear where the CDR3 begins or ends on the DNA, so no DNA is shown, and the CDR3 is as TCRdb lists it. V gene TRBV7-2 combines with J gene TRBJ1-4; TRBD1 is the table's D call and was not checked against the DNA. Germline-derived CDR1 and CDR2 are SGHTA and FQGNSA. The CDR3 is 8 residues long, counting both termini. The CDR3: CASSRQEL.